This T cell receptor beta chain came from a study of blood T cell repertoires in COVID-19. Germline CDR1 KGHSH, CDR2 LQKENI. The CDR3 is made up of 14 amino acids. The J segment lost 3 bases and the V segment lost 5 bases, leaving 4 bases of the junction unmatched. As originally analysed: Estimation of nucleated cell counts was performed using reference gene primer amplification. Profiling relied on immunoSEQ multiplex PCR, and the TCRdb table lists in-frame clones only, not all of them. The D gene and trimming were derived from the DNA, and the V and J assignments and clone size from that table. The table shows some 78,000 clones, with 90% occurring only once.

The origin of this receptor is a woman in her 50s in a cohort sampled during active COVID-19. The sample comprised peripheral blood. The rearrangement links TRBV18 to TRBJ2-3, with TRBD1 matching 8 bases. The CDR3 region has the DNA TGTGCCAGCTCAAATGGACAGGGAACAGATACGCAGTATTTT. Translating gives CASSNGQGTDTQYF.